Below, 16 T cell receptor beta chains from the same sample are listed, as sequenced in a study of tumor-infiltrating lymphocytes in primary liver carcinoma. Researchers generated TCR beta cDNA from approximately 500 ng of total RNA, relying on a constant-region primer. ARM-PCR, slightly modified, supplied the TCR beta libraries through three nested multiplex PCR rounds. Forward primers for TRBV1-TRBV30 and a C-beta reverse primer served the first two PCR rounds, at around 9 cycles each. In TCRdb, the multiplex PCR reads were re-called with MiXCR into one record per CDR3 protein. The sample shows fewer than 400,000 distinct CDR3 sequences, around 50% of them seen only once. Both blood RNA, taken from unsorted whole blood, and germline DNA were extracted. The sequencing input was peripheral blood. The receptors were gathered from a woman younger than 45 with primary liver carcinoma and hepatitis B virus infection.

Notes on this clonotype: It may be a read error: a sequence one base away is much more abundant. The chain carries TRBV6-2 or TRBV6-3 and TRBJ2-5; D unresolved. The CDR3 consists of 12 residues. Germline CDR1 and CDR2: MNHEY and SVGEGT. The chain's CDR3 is CASSYYTRTHYF. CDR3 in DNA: TGTGCCAGCAGTTACTACACCCGGACCCACTACTTC.

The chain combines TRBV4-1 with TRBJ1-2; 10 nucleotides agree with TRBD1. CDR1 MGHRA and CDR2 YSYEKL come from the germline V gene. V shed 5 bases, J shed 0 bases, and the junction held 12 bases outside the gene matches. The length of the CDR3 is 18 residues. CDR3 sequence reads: CASSGGGQGGRANYGYTF. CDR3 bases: TGCGCCAGCAGCGGGGGAGGACAGGGGGGAAGAGCTAACTATGGCTACACCTTC.

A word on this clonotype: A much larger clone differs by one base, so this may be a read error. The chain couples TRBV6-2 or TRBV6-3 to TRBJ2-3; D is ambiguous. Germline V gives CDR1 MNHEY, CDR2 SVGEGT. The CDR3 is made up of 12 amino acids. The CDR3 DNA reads TGTGTCAGCAGTTCCTACACAGATACGCAGTATTTT. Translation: CVSSSYTDTQYF.

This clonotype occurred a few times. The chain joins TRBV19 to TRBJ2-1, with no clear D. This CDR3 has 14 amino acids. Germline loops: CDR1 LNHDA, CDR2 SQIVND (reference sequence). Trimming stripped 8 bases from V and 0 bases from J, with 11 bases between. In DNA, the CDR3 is TGTGCCAGTGGCAGCGCAAGCTCCTACAATGAGCAGTTCTTC. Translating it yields CASGSASSYNEQFF.

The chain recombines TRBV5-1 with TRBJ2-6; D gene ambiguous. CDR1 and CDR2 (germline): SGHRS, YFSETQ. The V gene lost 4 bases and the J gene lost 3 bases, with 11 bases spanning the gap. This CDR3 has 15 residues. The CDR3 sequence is CASSVGSVGANVLTF. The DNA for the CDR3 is TGCGCCAGCAGCGTAGGATCTGTTGGGGCCAACGTCCTGACTTTC.

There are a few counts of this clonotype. For the CDR3, the DNA is TGTGCCAGCAGCGGTTTAGCGGGAGGGCCAGGCAATGAGCAGTTCTTC. Its protein is CASSGLAGGPGNEQFF. This chain joins TRBV5-6 and TRBJ2-1; 11 bases agree with TRBD2. The CDR3 consists of 16 residues. The junction had 9 bases not matched to a gene; V was cut back by 4 bases and J by 6 bases. CDR1 and CDR2 (germline): SGHDT, YYEEEE. Supplemented by reference TRBV5-6 and TRBJ2-1, the full variable domain reads DAGVTQSPTHLIKTRGQQVTLRCSPKSGHDTVSWYQQALGQGPQFIFQYYEEEERQRGNFPDRFSGHQFPNYSSELNVNALLLGDSALYLCASSGLAGGPGNEQFFGPGTRLTVL.

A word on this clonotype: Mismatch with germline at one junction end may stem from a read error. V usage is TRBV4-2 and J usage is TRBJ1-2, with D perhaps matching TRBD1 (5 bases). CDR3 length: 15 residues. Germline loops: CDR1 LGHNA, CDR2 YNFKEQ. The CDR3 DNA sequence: TGTGCCGGCAGCCAAGGTCAGGGCCCGAACTATGGCTACACTTTC. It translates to CAGSQGQGPNYGYTF.

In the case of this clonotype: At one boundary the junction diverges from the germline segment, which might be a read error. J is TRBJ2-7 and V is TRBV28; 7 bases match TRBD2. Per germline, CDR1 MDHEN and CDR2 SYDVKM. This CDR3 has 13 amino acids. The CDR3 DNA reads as TGTGCCAGCAGTCGGGGGGATTCCTACGAGCGGTACTTC. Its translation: CASSRGDSYERYF.

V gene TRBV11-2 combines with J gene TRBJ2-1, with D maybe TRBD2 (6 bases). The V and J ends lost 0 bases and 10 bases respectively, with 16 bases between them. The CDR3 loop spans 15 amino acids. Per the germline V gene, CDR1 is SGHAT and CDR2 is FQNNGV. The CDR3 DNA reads TGTGCCAGCAGCTTAGATCGAGCGGGCGAGAGAGAGCAGTTCTTC. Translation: CASSLDRAGEREQFF. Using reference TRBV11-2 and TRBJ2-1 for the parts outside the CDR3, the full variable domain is EAGVAQSPRYKIIEKRQSVAFWCNPISGHATLYWYQQILGQGPKLLIQFQNNGVVDDSQLPKDRFSAERLKGVDSTLKIQPAKLEDSAVYLCASSLDRAGEREQFFGPGTRLTVL.

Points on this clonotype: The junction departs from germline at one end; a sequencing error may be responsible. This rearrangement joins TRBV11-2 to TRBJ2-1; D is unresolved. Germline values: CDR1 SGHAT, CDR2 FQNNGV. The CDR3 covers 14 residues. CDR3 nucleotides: TGTGCCAGCAGCTCTCCATCCGATTACAATGAGCAATTCTTC. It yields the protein CASSSPSDYNEQFF.

CDR3 bases: TGTGCCACCAGGAGTAGCGGGACATACAATGAGCAGTTCTTC. This gives the protein CATRSSGTYNEQFF. The J gene is TRBJ2-1, the V gene TRBV6-5; 8 bases are shared with TRBD2. The germline V gene has CDR1 MNHEY and CDR2 SVGAGI. Unmatched junction bases numbered 9, after V lost 10 bases and J lost 4 bases. CDR3 length equals 14 residues.

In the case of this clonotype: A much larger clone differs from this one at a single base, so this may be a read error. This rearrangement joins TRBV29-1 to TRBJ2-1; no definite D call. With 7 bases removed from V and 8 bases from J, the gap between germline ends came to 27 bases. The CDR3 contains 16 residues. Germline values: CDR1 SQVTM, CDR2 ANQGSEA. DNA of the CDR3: TGCAGCGCTACTAAAGCGATTGGCGCGAGCTCACATGAGCAGTTCTTC. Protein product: CSATKAIGASSHEQFF.

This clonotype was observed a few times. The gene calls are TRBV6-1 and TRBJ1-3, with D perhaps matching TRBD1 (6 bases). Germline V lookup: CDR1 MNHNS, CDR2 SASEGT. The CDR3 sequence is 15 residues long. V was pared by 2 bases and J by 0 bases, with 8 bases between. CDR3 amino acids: CASSEWGASGNTIYF. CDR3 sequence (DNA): TGTGCCAGCAGTGAATGGGGGGCCTCTGGAAACACCATATATTTT.

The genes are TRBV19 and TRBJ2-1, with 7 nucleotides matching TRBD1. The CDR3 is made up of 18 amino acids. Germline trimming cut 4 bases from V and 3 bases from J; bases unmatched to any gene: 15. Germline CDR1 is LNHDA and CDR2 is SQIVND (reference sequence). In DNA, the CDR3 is TGTGCCAGTAGTAAGGCCCCCATACAGGGGCAGTTCTACAATGAGCAGTTCTTC. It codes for CASSKAPIQGQFYNEQFF.

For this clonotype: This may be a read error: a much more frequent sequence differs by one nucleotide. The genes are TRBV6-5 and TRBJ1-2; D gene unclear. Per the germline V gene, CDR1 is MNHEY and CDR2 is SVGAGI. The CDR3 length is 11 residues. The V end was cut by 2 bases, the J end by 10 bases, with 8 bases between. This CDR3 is CASSYARLYTF. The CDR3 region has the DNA TGTGCCAGCAGTTACGCCAGACTCTACACCTTC.

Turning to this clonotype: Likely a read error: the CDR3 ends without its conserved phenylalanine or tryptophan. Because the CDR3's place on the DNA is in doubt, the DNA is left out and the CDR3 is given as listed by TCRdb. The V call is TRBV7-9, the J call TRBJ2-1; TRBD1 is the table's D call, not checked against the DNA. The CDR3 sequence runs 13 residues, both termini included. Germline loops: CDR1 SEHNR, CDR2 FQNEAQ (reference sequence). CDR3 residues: CASTVPGSNEQFS.